This T cell receptor (beta chain) was sequenced for a study of blood T cells in healthy people across ages. The authors ran a second PCR of about 7 to 11 cycles using a sample-barcoded 5' primer and a J-beta primer mix. One entry per CDR3 protein results from TCRdb running MiXCR on the 5' RACE reads. The sample holds approximately 1,000,000 distinct CDR3 sequences, less than 45% seen once. Every sample gave at least 5 micrograms of total RNA when it was extracted. This clonotype was detected ten times or more. Trimming took 7 bases from V and 7 from J, leaving 8 bases between them. The germline CDR1 and CDR2 sequences are SNHLY and FYNNEI. This CDR3 is 11 amino acids long.

The TCR sequence derives from a man younger than 35 in good health. The chain combines TRBV2 with TRBJ1-5; the D gene is possibly TRBD1 (5 bases). The source material was blood. This chain's CDR3 is CASMQGQPQHF. CDR3 bases: TGTGCCAGCATGCAGGGCCAGCCCCAGCATTTT.